The rows below give T cell receptor beta chains drawn from one sample of a study of blood T cell repertoires in COVID-19. Data came from immunoSEQ multiplex PCR; TCRdb stores just in-frame clones and leaves some out. The sample contains about 480,000 clones, around nine tenths of which appear only once. What was sequenced was PBMCs or T cells enriched from blood (not recorded which). The origin of the receptors is a woman aged 35 to 49 who had recovered from COVID-19. CDR3s include the opening cysteine and the closing phenylalanine or tryptophan. Each record gives: clone size, V gene, D gene, J gene, CDR3 protein, CDR3 DNA. The D gene is left open where the match is weak. The size entry is marked missing in some rows and otherwise reads once, few, many or a size class.

NA	TRBV10-3	NA	TRBJ2-3	CAISSSSDTQYF	TGTGCCATCAGTTCCTCCTCAGATACGCAGTATTTT
NA	TRBV5-1	TRBD1	TRBJ2-3	CASSLRVTGASTDTQYF	TGCGCCAGCAGCTTGAGAGTGACAGGGGCGAGCACAGATACGCAGTATTTT
NA	TRBV20-1	TRBD2	TRBJ2-5	CSASGTSGDQETQYF	TGCAGTGCTAGTGGGACTAGCGGGGACCAAGAGACCCAGTACTTC
NA	TRBV15	TRBD2	TRBJ2-1	CATSRALADYNEQFF	TGTGCCACCAGCAGAGCTCTAGCGGACTACAATGAGCAGTTCTTC
NA	TRBV9	NA	TRBJ1-1	CASSVAQLSRAFF	TGTGCCAGCAGCGTAGCCCAACTATCCCGAGCTTTCTTT
NA	TRBV2	NA	TRBJ1-2	CASSESLFSGYTF	TGTGCCAGCAGTGAATCGTTGTTCTCGGGCTACACCTTC
NA	TRBV15	NA	TRBJ1-3	CATSRDREGSGNTIYF	TGTGCCACCAGCAGAGATCGGGAGGGGTCTGGAAACACCATATATTTT
NA	TRBV5-1	NA	TRBJ2-1	CASSPLRDEQFF	TGCGCCAGCAGCCCCCTTCGGGATGAGCAGTTCTTC
NA	TRBV4-2	NA	TRBJ1-2	CASSQDRAGSDYGYTF	TGTGCCAGCAGCCAAGATCGCGCAGGGTCAGACTATGGCTACACCTTC
NA	TRBV28	TRBD1	TRBJ2-5	CASSIPGVGGQGETQYF	TGTGCCAGCTCCATTCCTGGGGTGGGGGGACAGGGGGAGACCCAGTACTTC
many	TRBV6-1	TRBD2	TRBJ2-1	CASSELAGGYNEQFF	TGTGCCAGCAGTGAACTAGCGGGAGGGTACAATGAGCAGTTCTTC
NA	TRBV4-3	NA	TRBJ1-3	CASSQVPVPRGNTIYF	TGCGCCAGCAGCCAAGTTCCTGTCCCGCGGGGAAACACCATATATTTT
NA	TRBV6-5	TRBD2	TRBJ2-3	CASRRAAGPTDTQYF	TGTGCCAGCAGGAGAGCAGCGGGGCCAACAGATACGCAGTATTTT
once	TRBV5-6	NA	TRBJ2-5	CASSSSWGEETQYF	TGTGCCAGCAGCTCTAGTTGGGGAGAAGAGACCCAGTACTTC
NA	TRBV7-9	NA	TRBJ1-3	CASSLGHGNTIYF	TGTGCCAGCAGCTTAGGGCACGGAAACACCATATATTTT
NA	TRBV29-1	TRBD1	TRBJ1-2	CSVVGGSYGYTF	TGCAGCGTTGTAGGGGGCTCCTATGGCTACACCTTC
NA	TRBV11-3	NA	TRBJ2-7	CASNRGGSSDEQYF	TGTGCCAGCAACAGGGGGGGTTCTTCCGACGAGCAGTACTTC
once	TRBV7-2	TRBD2	TRBJ2-5	CASSFKTGTSGKLHF	TGTGCCAGCAGCTTCAAAACCGGGACTAGCGGCAAACTTCACTTC
NA	TRBV11-3	TRBD2	TRBJ2-7	CASSILSGITYEQYF	TGTGCCAGCAGCATACTTAGCGGGATTACCTACGAGCAGTACTTC
NA	TRBV12-5	TRBD1	TRBJ2-2	CASGFQGAMNTGELFF	TGTGCTAGTGGTTTCCAGGGGGCGATGAACACCGGGGAGCTGTTTTTT
NA	TRBV27	TRBD1	TRBJ1-5	CATRQGGSNQPQHF	TGTGCCACCCGACAGGGAGGCAGCAATCAGCCCCAGCATTTT
NA	TRBV14	NA	TRBJ1-3	CASSQYQGIGNTIYF	TGTGCCAGCAGCCAATATCAGGGGATTGGAAACACCATATATTTT
NA	TRBV19	TRBD1	TRBJ2-1	CASSMTGAAYNEQFF	TGTGCCAGTAGTATGACAGGGGCGGCCTACAATGAGCAGTTCTTC
NA	TRBV6-5	TRBD2	TRBJ2-4	CAGASGVLAKNIQYF	TGTGCCGGGGCTAGCGGGGTTCTAGCCAAAAACATTCAGTACTTC
once	TRBV7-2	NA	TRBJ1-4	CASSLRANEKLFF	TGTGCCAGCAGCTTGCGAGCAAATGAAAAACTGTTTTTT
NA	TRBV6-5	NA	TRBJ1-2	CASRPGHDYGYTF	TGTGCCAGCAGACCTGGACACGACTATGGCTACACCTTC
NA	TRBV18	NA	TRBJ1-1	CASSPQGEGEAFF	TGTGCCAGCTCACCACAAGGTGAGGGTGAAGCTTTCTTT
NA	TRBV14	NA	TRBJ2-5	CASSRVRAGSQETQYF	TGTGCCAGCAGCCGGGTCAGGGCGGGATCGCAGGAGACCCAGTACTTC
NA	TRBV11-3	NA	TRBJ2-5	CASSKDTEETQYF	TGTGCCAGCAGCAAGGACACTGAGGAGACCCAGTACTTC
NA	TRBV2	TRBD1	TRBJ1-1	CASRPTRDRLMNTEAFF	TGTGCCAGCAGACCGACCCGGGACAGACTGATGAACACTGAAGCTTTCTTT
NA	TRBV24-1	TRBD2	TRBJ2-3	CATSPLPGLAGDTQYF	TGTGCCACCAGCCCCCTTCCGGGACTAGCGGGAGATACGCAGTATTTT
NA	TRBV5-1	TRBD1	TRBJ2-3	CASSSTGSTDTQYF	TGCGCCAGCAGCTCGACAGGGAGCACAGATACGCAGTATTTT
NA	TRBV11-2	NA	TRBJ2-5	CASSLDRETQYF	TGTGCCAGCAGCTTAGATCGAGAGACCCAGTACTTC
NA	TRBV6-2/TRBV6-3	NA	TRBJ1-1	CASSALGTQNTEAFF	TGTGCCAGCAGCGCGTTGGGGACACAGAACACTGAAGCTTTCTTT
NA	TRBV11-2	NA	TRBJ2-7	CASSAPGLFLYEQYF	TGTGCCAGCAGCGCTCCGGGACTTTTCTTGTACGAGCAGTACTTC
NA	TRBV19	NA	TRBJ2-6	CASRSRGLRSGANVLTF	TGTGCCAGTCGGTCCCGGGGGTTAAGGTCTGGGGCCAACGTCCTGACTTTC
NA	TRBV5-1	NA	TRBJ2-1	CASSPTGTANNEQFF	TGCGCCAGCAGCCCCACCGGGACTGCGAACAATGAGCAGTTCTTC
NA	TRBV27	NA	TRBJ1-2	CASSFWASAGYTF	TGTGCCAGCAGTTTTTGGGCCTCCGCCGGCTACACCTTC
NA	TRBV19	TRBD1	TRBJ2-7	CASSIRTGQLEQYF	TGTGCCAGTAGTATTAGGACAGGGCAACTCGAGCAGTACTTC
NA	TRBV29-1	NA	TRBJ1-4	CSVVGGREKLFF	TGCAGCGTTGTGGGAGGGCGTGAAAAACTGTTTTTT
NA	TRBV11-2	TRBD1	TRBJ1-1	CASRRQGDYTEAFF	TGTGCCAGCAGAAGACAGGGGGACTACACTGAAGCTTTCTTT
NA	TRBV2	TRBD1	TRBJ2-7	CASRDRGTEQYF	TGTGCCAGCAGAGACAGGGGAACCGAGCAGTACTTC
NA	TRBV7-9	TRBD1	TRBJ2-7	CASSDELRPGGYEQYF	TGTGCCAGCAGCGACGAATTGAGGCCAGGGGGCTACGAGCAGTACTTC
NA	TRBV6-4	TRBD1	TRBJ2-2	CASAPGTDFTGELFF	TGTGCCAGCGCTCCCGGGACAGACTTCACCGGGGAGCTGTTTTTT
NA	TRBV6-2/TRBV6-3	TRBD2	TRBJ2-7	CASSWEAGGIYEQYF	TGTGCCAGCAGTTGGGAAGCGGGAGGTATCTACGAGCAGTACTTC
NA	TRBV5-1	NA	TRBJ1-1	CASSGGTLRGEAFF	TGCGCCAGCAGCGGGGGGACCCTCCGCGGTGAAGCTTTCTTT
NA	TRBV13	NA	TRBJ2-1	CASSQGLANWGSYNEQFF	TGTGCCAGCAGCCAGGGACTTGCTAACTGGGGGTCCTACAATGAGCAGTTCTTC
NA	TRBV2	TRBD2	TRBJ2-7	CASSGLAGDYEQYF	TGTGCCAGCAGTGGGCTAGCGGGGGATTACGAGCAGTACTTC
NA	TRBV4-3	NA	TRBJ1-5	CASSQKLQGQPQHF	TGCGCCAGCAGCCAGAAACTACAGGGTCAGCCCCAGCATTTT